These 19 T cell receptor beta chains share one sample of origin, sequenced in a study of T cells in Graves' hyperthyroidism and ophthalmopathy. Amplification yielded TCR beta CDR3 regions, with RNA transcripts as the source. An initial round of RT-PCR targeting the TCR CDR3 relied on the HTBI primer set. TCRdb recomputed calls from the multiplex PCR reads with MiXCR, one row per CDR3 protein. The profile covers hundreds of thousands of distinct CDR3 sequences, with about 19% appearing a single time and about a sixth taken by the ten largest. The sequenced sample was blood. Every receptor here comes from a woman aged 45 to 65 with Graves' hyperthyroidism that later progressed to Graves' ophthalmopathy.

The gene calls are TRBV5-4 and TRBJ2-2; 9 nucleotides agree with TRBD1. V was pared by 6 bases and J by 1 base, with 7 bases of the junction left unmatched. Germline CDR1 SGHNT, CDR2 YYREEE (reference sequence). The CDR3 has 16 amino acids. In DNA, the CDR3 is TGTGCCAGCACCCCTTGGACAGGGGAGAACACCGGGGAGCTGTTTTTT. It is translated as CASTPWTGENTGELFF.

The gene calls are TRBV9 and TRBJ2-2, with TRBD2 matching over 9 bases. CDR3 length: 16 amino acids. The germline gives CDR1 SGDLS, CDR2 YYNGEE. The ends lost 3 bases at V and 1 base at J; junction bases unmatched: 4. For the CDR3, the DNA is TGTGCCAGCAGCGATGGGACTAGCTGGAACACCGGGGAGCTGTTTTTT. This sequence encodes CASSDGTSWNTGELFF. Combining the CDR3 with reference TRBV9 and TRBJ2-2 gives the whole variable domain DSGVTQTPKHLITATGQRVTLRCSPRSGDLSVYWYQQSLDQGLQFLIQYYNGEERAKGNILERFSAQQFPDLHSELNLSSLELGDSALYFCASSDGTSWNTGELFFGEGSRLTVL.

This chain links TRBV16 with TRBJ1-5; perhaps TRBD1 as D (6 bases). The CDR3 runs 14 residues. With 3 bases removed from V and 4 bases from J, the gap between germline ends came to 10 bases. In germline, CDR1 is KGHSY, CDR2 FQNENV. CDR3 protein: CASSHGDINQPQHF. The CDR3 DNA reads TGTGCCAGCAGCCACGGGGACATTAATCAGCCCCAGCATTTT.

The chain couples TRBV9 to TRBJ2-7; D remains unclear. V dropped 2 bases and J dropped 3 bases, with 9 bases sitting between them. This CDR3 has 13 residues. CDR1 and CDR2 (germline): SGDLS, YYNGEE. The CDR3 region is CASSVADDYEQYF. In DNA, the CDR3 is TGTGCCAGCAGCGTCGCTGATGACTACGAGCAGTACTTC.

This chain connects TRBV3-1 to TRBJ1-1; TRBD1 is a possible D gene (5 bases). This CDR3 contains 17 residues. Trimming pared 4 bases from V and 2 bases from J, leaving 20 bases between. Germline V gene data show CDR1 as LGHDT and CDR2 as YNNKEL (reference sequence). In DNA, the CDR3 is TGTGCCAGCAGCCCGTTGAAGGGGTCCATATTTAACACTGAAGCTTTCTTT. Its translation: CASSPLKGSIFNTEAFF.

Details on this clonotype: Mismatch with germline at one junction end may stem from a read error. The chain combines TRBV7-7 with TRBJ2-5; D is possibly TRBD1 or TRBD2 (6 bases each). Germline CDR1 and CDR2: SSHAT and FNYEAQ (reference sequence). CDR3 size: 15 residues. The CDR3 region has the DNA TGTGCTAGCAGCTTTGGACGAGGGGGGAGAGAGACCCAGTACTTC. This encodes CASSFGRGGRETQYF.

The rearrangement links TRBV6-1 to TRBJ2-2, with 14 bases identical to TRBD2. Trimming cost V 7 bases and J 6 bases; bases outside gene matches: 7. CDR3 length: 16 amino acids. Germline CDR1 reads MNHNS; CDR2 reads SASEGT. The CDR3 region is CASIHPTSGGAGELFF. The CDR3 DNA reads TGTGCCAGCATCCATCCGACTAGCGGGGGGGCCGGGGAGCTGTTTTTT.

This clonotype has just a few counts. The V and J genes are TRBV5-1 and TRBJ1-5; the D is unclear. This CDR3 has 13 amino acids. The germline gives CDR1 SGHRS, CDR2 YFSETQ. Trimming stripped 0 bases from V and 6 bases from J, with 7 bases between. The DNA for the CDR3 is TGCGCCAGCAGCTTGGCCCCGGGTCAGCCCCAGCATTTT. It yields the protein CASSLAPGQPQHF.

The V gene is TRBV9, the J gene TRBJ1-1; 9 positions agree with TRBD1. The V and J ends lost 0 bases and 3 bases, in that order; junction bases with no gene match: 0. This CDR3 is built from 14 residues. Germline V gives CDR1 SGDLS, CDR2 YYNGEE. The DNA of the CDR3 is TGTGCCAGCAGCGTAGGGGACAGGGACACTGAAGCTTTCTTT. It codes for CASSVGDRDTEAFF.

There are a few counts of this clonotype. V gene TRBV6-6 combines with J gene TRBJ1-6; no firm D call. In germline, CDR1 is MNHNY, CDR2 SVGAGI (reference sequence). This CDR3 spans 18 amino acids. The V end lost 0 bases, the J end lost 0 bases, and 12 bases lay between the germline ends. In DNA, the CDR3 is TGTGCCAGCAGTTACTCGAGCATCGGAAGCTCCTATAATTCACCCCTCCACTTT. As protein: CASSYSSIGSSYNSPLHF.

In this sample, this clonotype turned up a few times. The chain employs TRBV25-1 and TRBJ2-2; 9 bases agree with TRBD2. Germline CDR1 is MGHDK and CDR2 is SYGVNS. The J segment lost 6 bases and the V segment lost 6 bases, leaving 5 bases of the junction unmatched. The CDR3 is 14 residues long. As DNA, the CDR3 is TGTGCCAGCAGGGCGGGGGGGCGTTCCGGGGAGCTGTTTTTT. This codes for CASRAGGRSGELFF.

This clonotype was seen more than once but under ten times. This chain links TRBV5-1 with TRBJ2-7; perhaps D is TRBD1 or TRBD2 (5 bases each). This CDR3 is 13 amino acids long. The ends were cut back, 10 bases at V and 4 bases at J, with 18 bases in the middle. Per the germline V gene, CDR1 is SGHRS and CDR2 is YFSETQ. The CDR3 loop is CADRDRIFYEQYF. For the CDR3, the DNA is TGCGCCGACCGGGACCGCATCTTTTACGAGCAGTACTTC.

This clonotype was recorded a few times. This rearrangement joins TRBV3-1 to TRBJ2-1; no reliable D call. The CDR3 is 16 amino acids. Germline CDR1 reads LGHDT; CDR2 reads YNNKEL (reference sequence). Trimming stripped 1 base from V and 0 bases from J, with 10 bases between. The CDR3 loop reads CASSQGPGSSYNEQFF. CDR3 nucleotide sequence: TGTGCCAGCAGCCAAGGTCCGGGTTCCTCCTACAATGAGCAGTTCTTC.

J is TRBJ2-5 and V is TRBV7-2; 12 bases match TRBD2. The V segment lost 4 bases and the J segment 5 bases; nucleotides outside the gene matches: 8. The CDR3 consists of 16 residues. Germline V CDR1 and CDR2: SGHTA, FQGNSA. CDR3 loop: CASSSDLAGGRETQYF. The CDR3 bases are TGTGCCAGCAGCTCCGATCTAGCGGGGGGGCGCGAGACCCAGTACTTC.

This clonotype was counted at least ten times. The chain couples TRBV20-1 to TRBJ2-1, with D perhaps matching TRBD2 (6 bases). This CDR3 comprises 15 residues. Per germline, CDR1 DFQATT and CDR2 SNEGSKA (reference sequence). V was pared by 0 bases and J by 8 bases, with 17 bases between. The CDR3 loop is CSARDSGRLSDEQFF. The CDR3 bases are TGCAGTGCTAGAGACAGCGGGCGACTGAGTGATGAGCAGTTCTTC.

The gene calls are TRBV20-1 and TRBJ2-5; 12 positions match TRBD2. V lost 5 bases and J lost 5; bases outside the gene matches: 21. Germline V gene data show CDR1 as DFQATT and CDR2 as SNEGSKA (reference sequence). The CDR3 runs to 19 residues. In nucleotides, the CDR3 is TGCAGTGCTTCACCCCCCTCTAGCGGGGGGGCCATATTGAGTGAGACCCAGTACTTC. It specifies CSASPPSSGGAILSETQYF.

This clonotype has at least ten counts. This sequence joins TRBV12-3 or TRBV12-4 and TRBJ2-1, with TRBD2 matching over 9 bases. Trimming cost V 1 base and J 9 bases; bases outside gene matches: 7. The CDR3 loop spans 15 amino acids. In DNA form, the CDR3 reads TGTGCCAGCAGTTTAGGTGGCGGGGGGGCCATTGAGCAGTTCTTC. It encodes CASSLGGGGAIEQFF.

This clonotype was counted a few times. CDR3 sequence reads: CASSGGASSGNTIYF. In DNA, the CDR3 is TGTGCCAGCAGTGGCGGAGCCAGCTCTGGAAACACCATATATTTT. The V and J genes are TRBV12-3 or TRBV12-4 and TRBJ1-3; no definite D call. V lost 5 bases, J lost 0 bases, and 11 bases lay in between. The CDR3 contains 15 residues.

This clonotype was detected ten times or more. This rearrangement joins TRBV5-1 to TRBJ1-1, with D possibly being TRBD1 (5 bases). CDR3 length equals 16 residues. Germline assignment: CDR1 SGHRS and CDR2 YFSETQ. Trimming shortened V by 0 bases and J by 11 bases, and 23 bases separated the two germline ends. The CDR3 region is CASSLGRGAELEEAFF. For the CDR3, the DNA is TGCGCCAGCAGCTTGGGCCGGGGCGCAGAATTAGAGGAGGCTTTCTTT. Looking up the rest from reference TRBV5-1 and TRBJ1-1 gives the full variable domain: KAGVTQTPRYLIKTRGQQVTLSCSPISGHRSVSWYQQTPGQGLQFLFEYFSETQRNKGNFPGRFSGRQFSNSRSEMNVSTLELGDSALYLCASSLGRGAELEEAFFGQGTRLTVV.